This is a list of T cell receptor beta chains from one sample in a study of Tregs in tolerant kidney transplant recipients. Generated by immunoSEQ multiplex PCR, the TCRdb table keeps only in-frame clones and is missing some. The repertoire has 15,000 to 20,000 clones, about three fifths of them found once; the top ten carry around 3%. No antigens are known for them. The sequencing input was Tregs from blood cultured with allogeneic cells. The receptor source for this set is a human donor in good health. Both conserved end residues are part of each CDR3. Fields, in order: J gene, CDR3 length, clone size, D gene, V gene, CDR3 protein, CDR3 DNA. The D gene is left open where the match is weak. For some rows the clone size is stated as once, few or many, or as a class when expanded; others skip it.

TRBJ2-7 | 14 | once | . | TRBV18 | CASSPGRPWGEQYF | TGTGCCAGCTCACCAGGCAGACCCTGGGGCGAGCAGTACTTC
TRBJ2-7 | 13 | . | . | TRBV7-2 | CASSLGPGYEQYF | TGTGCCAGCAGCTTAGGTCCGGGGTACGAGCAGTACTTC
TRBJ1-1 | 15 | . | TRBD1 | TRBV2 | CASSEDRGPNSQAFF | TGTGCCAGCAGTGAGGACAGGGGGCCTAATTCTCAAGCTTTCTTT
TRBJ2-1 | 17 | . | TRBD2 | TRBV5-4 | CASSLARRLAGYNEQFF | TGTGCCAGCAGCTTGGCCAGGAGACTAGCGGGATACAATGAGCAGTTCTTC
TRBJ1-2 | 13 | . | TRBD1 | TRBV30 | CAWSVTGGYGYTF | TGTGCCTGGAGCGTAACAGGGGGTTATGGCTACACCTTC
TRBJ1-6 | 13 | . | . | TRBV30 | CAWSSQGNSPLHF | TGTGCCTGGTCAAGCCAGGGGAATTCACCCCTCCACTTT
TRBJ2-7 | 15 | once | TRBD1 | TRBV9 | CASSVASGGIYEQYF | TGTGCCAGCAGCGTAGCGTCAGGGGGTATCTACGAGCAGTACTTC
TRBJ1-5 | 16 | . | TRBD1 | TRBV7-8 | CASSLGTGLSNQPQHF | TGTGCCAGCAGCTTGGGGACAGGCCTTAGCAATCAGCCCCAGCATTTT
TRBJ1-5 | 13 | once | . | TRBV6-1 | CASSEGIWQPQHF | TGTGCCAGCAGTGAAGGGATCTGGCAGCCCCAGCATTTT
TRBJ1-5 | 13 | once | . | TRBV30 | CAWSAQLNQPQHF | TGTGCCTGGAGCGCCCAGCTCAATCAGCCCCAGCATTTT
TRBJ1-1 | 16 | . | TRBD1 | TRBV2 | CASRRIDRGTNTEAFF | TGTGCCAGCAGGCGAATCGACAGGGGTACGAACACTGAAGCTTTCTTT
TRBJ2-1 | 14 | few | TRBD2 | TRBV9 | CASSVGTSANEQFF | TGTGCCAGCAGCGTTGGGACTAGCGCGAATGAGCAGTTCTTC